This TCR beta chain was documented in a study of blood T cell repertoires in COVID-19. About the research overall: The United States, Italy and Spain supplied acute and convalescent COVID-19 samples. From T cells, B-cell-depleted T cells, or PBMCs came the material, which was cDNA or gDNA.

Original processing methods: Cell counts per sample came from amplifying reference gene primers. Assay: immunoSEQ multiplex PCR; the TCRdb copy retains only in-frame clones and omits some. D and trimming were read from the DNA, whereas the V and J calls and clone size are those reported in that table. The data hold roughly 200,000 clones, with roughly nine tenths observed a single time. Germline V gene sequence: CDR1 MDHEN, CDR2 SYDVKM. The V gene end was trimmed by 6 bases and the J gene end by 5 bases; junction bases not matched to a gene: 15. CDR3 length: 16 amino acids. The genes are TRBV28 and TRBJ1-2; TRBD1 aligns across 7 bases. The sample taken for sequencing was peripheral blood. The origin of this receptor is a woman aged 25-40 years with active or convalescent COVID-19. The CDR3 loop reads CASRSMGGQIIYGYTF. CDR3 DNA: TGTGCCAGCAGGAGTATGGGGGGACAGATAATTTATGGCTACACCTTC.